The 26 T cell receptor beta chains below come from one sample, sequenced in a study of blood T cell repertoires in COVID-19. This table comes from immunoSEQ multiplex PCR, and its TCRdb copy is limited to in-frame clones, with some not included. The data contain some 50,000 clones, about nine tenths of them singletons. What was sequenced was peripheral blood. Receptor source: a man aged 45 to 65 with active COVID-19.

The chain employs TRBV6-5 and TRBJ1-5, with D unresolved. This CDR3 is 15 amino acids long. CDR1 and CDR2 from the germline V gene are MNHEY and SVGAGI. Trimming pared 5 bases from V and 5 bases from J, leaving 16 bases between. DNA of the CDR3: TGTGCCAGCAGTCAATCCGTGGGGAGAGATCAGCCCCAGCATTTT. Translated: CASSQSVGRDQPQHF.

This clone has a single count. The chain is built from TRBV7-6 and TRBJ2-6; D is unresolved. The CDR3 has 15 residues. V dropped 2 bases and J dropped 0 bases, with 5 bases sitting between them. Germline CDR1 and CDR2: SGHVS and FNYEAQ. CDR3 sequence: CASSLSSSGANVLTF. CDR3 in DNA: TGTGCCAGCAGCTTATCCAGCTCTGGGGCCAACGTCCTGACTTTC.

The rearrangement links TRBV3-1 (or the pseudogene TRBV3-2) to TRBJ2-3; TRBD2 is a possible D gene (5 bases). The CDR3 is 14 residues long. Trimming stripped 1 base from V and 5 bases from J, with 10 bases between. The germline CDR1 and CDR2 sequences are LGHDT and YNNKEL (reference sequence). The CDR3 sequence is CASSQAGSVDTQYF. The CDR3 DNA follows: TGTGCCAGCAGCCAAGCGGGGTCCGTAGATACGCAGTATTTT.

The V and J genes are TRBV9 and TRBJ2-5, with D possibly TRBD1 on 6 matching bases. The germline V and J ends were trimmed by 4 bases and 1 base, with 17 bases remaining between them. The CDR3 is 16 residues long. From germline, CDR1 is SGDLS and CDR2 YYNGEE. The CDR3 DNA reads TGTGCCAGCAGCTCTCGGCTAGGGGGATTCCAAGAGACCCAGTACTTC. Its translation is CASSSRLGGFQETQYF. Variable domain in full (rest from reference TRBV9 and TRBJ2-5): DSGVTQTPKHLITATGQRVTLRCSPRSGDLSVYWYQQSLDQGLQFLIQYYNGEERAKGNILERFSAQQFPDLHSELNLSSLELGDSALYFCASSSRLGGFQETQYFGPGTRLLVL.

This sequence joins TRBV7-9 and TRBJ2-5, with a weak D call TRBD2 (6 bases). Germline values: CDR1 SEHNR, CDR2 FQNEAQ (reference sequence). CDR3 length: 13 amino acids. V lost 7 bases to trimming and J lost 5 bases, with 14 bases between them. This CDR3 reads CASNRGTGETQYF. The CDR3 bases are TGTGCCAGCAATCGGGGGACGGGGGAGACCCAGTACTTC. Supplemented by reference TRBV7-9 and TRBJ2-5, the full variable domain reads DTGVSQNPRHKITKRGQNVTFRCDPISEHNRLYWYRQTLGQGPEFLTYFQNEAQLEKSRLLSDRFSAERPKGSFSTLEIQRTEQGDSAMYLCASNRGTGETQYFGPGTRLLVL.

The CDR3 DNA follows: TGTGCCAGCAGCTCGGGACTAGCAAGCGAGCAGTACTTC. It codes for CASSSGLASEQYF. The chain couples TRBV5-6 to TRBJ2-7; 9 bases line up with TRBD2. The germline V gene has CDR1 SGHDT and CDR2 YYEEEE. The CDR3 extends over 13 amino acids. The ends lost 3 bases at V and 6 bases at J; junction bases unmatched: 4.

This chain connects TRBV27 to TRBJ1-1, with a possible D match to TRBD1 (6 bases). This CDR3 has 13 residues. Germline V gene data show CDR1 as MNHEY and CDR2 as SMNVEV (reference sequence). Trimming left V 2 bases short and J 5 bases short, with 9 bases between. The chain's CDR3 is CASSLPDRTEAFF. CDR3 nucleotides: TGTGCCAGCAGTTTACCCGACAGGACTGAAGCTTTCTTT.

This clone was observed a single time. This chain links TRBV5-1 with TRBJ1-1; maybe TRBD1 (6 bases). The CDR3 loop spans 17 amino acids. Germline CDR1 reads SGHRS; CDR2 reads YFSETQ. Trimming took 2 bases from V and 4 from J, leaving 21 bases between them. The DNA for the CDR3 is TGCGCCAGCAGCTTACTCAGGGACACACTTAAGGGCACTGAAGCTTTCTTT. It specifies CASSLLRDTLKGTEAFF.

The chain employs TRBV29-1 and TRBJ1-1; 7 bases agree with TRBD1. The CDR3 totals 14 residues. Germline trimming cut 3 bases from V and 7 bases from J; bases unmatched to any gene: 11. CDR1 and CDR2 from the germline V gene are SQVTM and ANQGSEA. The chain's CDR3 is CSVEPSLNRGEAFF. Here the CDR3 DNA reads TGCAGCGTTGAGCCATCGCTAAACAGGGGTGAAGCTTTCTTT. Supplemented by reference TRBV29-1 and TRBJ1-1, the full variable domain reads SAVISQKPSRDICQRGTSLTIQCQVDSQVTMMFWYRQQPGQSLTLIATANQGSEATYESGFVIDKFPISRPNLTFSTLTVSNMSPEDSSIYLCSVEPSLNRGEAFFGQGTRLTVV.

The chain joins TRBV24-1 to TRBJ1-2, with D uncertain. Germline values: CDR1 KGHDR, CDR2 SFDVKD. The CDR3 spans 13 residues. The germline V and J ends were trimmed by 6 bases and 4 bases, with 11 bases remaining between them. CDR3 protein: CATSFQEFYGYTF. The CDR3 nucleotides are TGTGCCACCAGTTTTCAGGAATTCTATGGCTACACCTTC.

The sample holds one count of this clone. The chain recombines TRBV19 with TRBJ1-1, with TRBD1 as a possible D gene (6 bases). Trimming took off 8 bases at V and 4 bases at J, with 11 bases between the two ends. CDR1 and CDR2 from the germline V gene are LNHDA and SQIVND (reference sequence). This CDR3 is 12 amino acids long. This CDR3 is CASSQGLTEAFF. The CDR3 DNA sequence: TGTGCCAGTTCGCAGGGGCTCACTGAAGCTTTCTTT.

The V gene is TRBV4-3, the J gene TRBJ1-6; perhaps TRBD1 as D (6 bases). V gave up 0 bases and J gave up 9 bases, with 15 bases separating them. The CDR3 extends over 16 amino acids. The germline V gene has CDR1 LGHNA and CDR2 YSLEER. The DNA for the CDR3 is TGCGCCAGCAGCCAAGATCGAGGGGGTTTGGGTTCACCCCTCCACTTT. Its protein is CASSQDRGGLGSPLHF.

The chain is built from TRBV12-2 and TRBJ1-5; TRBD1, as called in the table, went unchecked against the DNA. TRBV12-2 is a pseudogene. The CDR3 loop spans 14 amino acids. CDR3: CASRSGHSNQPQHF. The CDR3 DNA reads TGTGCAAGTCGCTCCGGACATAGCAATCAGCCCCAGCATTTT.

DNA of the CDR3: TGTGCCAGCAGCTTAGGGGACTCGGGAGAGACCCAGTACTTC. It specifies CASSLGDSGETQYF. V is TRBV7-2 and J is TRBJ2-5; possibly TRBD2 for D (6 bases). The CDR3 consists of 14 residues. V shed 1 base and J shed 4 bases, with 10 bases lying between them. The germline gives CDR1 SGHTA, CDR2 FQGNSA.

V usage is TRBV6-5 and J usage is TRBJ1-3; TRBD1 matches at 7 bases. CDR3 length: 16 residues. Germline-derived CDR1 and CDR2 are MNHEY and SVGAGI. The V and J ends lost 2 bases and 3 bases, in that order; junction bases with no gene match: 7. The CDR3 nucleotides are TGTGCCAGCAGTTACCGGACAGGCCCTTTTGGAAACACCATATATTTT. Its translation is CASSYRTGPFGNTIYF.

The chain links TRBV19 to TRBJ1-5; the match to TRBD1 covers 8 bases. CDR1 is LNHDA, CDR2 SQIVND, per germline (reference sequence). This CDR3 region has 14 residues. CDR3 sequence: CGGTRTGFGQPQHF. The CDR3 coding sequence is TGTGGGGGGACAAGGACAGGGTTTGGTCAGCCCCAGCATTTT.

The rearrangement joins TRBV7-6 to TRBJ2-3, with TRBD2 identical over 9 bases. Germline CDR1 and CDR2: SGHVS and FNYEAQ. Germline trimming cut 1 base from V and 3 bases from J; bases unmatched to any gene: 5. The CDR3 has 16 residues. CDR3 in amino acids: CASSLGSGRGTDTQYF. The CDR3, as DNA: TGTGCCAGCAGCTTAGGTAGCGGGAGAGGTACAGATACGCAGTATTTT.

The chain joins TRBV4-1 to TRBJ1-2; 7 nucleotides line up with TRBD1. Germline V gives CDR1 MGHRA, CDR2 YSYEKL. CDR3 length: 15 residues. V trimming: 3 bases; J trimming: 6 bases; junction bases outside the gene matches: 10. In DNA form, the CDR3 reads TGCGCCAGCAGCCATTTCGGCAGGGGGGCGAATGGCTACACCTTC. This codes for CASSHFGRGANGYTF.

V usage is TRBV27 and J usage is TRBJ2-3, with 10 bases fitting TRBD1. The V and J ends lost 3 bases and 4 bases, in that order; junction bases with no gene match: 16. The CDR3 totals 19 residues. Germline assignment: CDR1 MNHEY and CDR2 SMNVEV (reference sequence). The CDR3 is CASSLYRPGQGYGADTQYF. For the CDR3, the DNA is TGTGCCAGCAGTTTGTATCGCCCGGGACAGGGGTACGGGGCAGATACGCAGTATTTT.

The chain couples TRBV5-1 to TRBJ1-6; D is perhaps TRBD1 (5 bases). In germline, CDR1 is SGHRS, CDR2 YFSETQ. The CDR3 has 14 amino acids. V was trimmed by 3 bases and J by 5 bases, leaving 9 bases between them. Written as DNA, the CDR3 is TGCGCCAGCAGCTACCAGGGCGATAATTCACCCCTCCACTTT. As protein: CASSYQGDNSPLHF.

V and J are TRBV5-6 and TRBJ1-6; TRBD1 aligns across 7 bases. Germline lookup yields CDR1 SGHDT and CDR2 YYEEEE. The CDR3 totals 15 residues. With 3 bases clipped from V and 7 bases from J, the junction kept 7 bases outside the gene matches. CDR3 sequence reads: CASSWRTGLNSPLHF. The CDR3 bases are TGTGCCAGCAGCTGGCGGACAGGCCTCAATTCACCCCTCCACTTT.

J is TRBJ1-4 and V is TRBV7-2; D may be TRBD1 (6 bases). Germline CDR1 and CDR2: SGHTA and FQGNSA. The CDR3 contains 16 residues. Trimming took off 1 base at V and 3 bases at J, with 12 bases between the two ends. The CDR3 DNA is TGTGCCAGCAGCTTAGGCGCGGGGGCTCCTAATGAAAAACTGTTTTTT. Encoded protein: CASSLGAGAPNEKLFF.

V is TRBV5-4 and J is TRBJ1-1; 8 positions agree with TRBD1. Losses at the gene ends were 3 bases for V and 1 base for J; bases not matched to a gene: 8. CDR1 is SGHNT, CDR2 YYREEE, per germline (reference sequence). This CDR3 is built from 16 residues. The DNA of the CDR3 is TGTGCCAGCAGCTCGACCCTCGGACAGGGGAACACTGAAGCTTTCTTT. Its protein is CASSSTLGQGNTEAFF.

In nucleotides, the CDR3 is TGTGCCAGCAGTGCCCTCTCTAGCAGCACAGATACGCAGTATTTT. It encodes CASSALSSSTDTQYF. The chain is built from TRBV25-1 and TRBJ2-3, with D perhaps matching TRBD2 (5 bases). The CDR3 spans 15 residues. CDR1 and CDR2 (germline): MGHDK, SYGVNS. V shed 4 bases and J shed 0 bases, with 11 bases lying between them.

V gene TRBV2 combines with J gene TRBJ1-2; D gene unclear. CDR1 is SNHLY and CDR2 is FYNNEI in the germline V gene. CDR3 length: 14 residues. Trimming stripped 7 bases from V and 5 bases from J, with 17 bases between. The CDR3 loop reads CASILAGAGYGYTF. The DNA of the CDR3 is TGTGCCAGCATATTGGCAGGCGCGGGGTATGGCTACACCTTC.

This clone came up once. This chain joins TRBV7-2 and TRBJ2-7; D uncertain. Per germline, CDR1 SGHTA and CDR2 FQGNSA. Trimming cost V 1 base and J 2 bases, with 9 bases left between them. The CDR3 contains 14 residues. CDR3 protein: CASSLDAKPYEQYF. CDR3 sequence (DNA): TGTGCCAGCAGCTTAGACGCTAAGCCCTACGAGCAGTACTTC.